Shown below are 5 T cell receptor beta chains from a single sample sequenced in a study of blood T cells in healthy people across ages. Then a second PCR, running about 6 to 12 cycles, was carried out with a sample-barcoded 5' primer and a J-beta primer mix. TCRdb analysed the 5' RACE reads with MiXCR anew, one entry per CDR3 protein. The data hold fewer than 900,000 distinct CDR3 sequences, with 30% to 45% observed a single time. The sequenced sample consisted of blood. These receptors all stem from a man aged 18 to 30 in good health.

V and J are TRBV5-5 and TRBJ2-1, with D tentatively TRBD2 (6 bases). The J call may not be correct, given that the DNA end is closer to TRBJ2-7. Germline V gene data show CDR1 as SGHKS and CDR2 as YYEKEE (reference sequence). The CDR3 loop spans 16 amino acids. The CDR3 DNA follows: TGTGCCAGCAGCACCAACTCCCTAGCGTCCTACAATGAGCAGTACTTC. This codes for CASSTNSLASYNEQYF.

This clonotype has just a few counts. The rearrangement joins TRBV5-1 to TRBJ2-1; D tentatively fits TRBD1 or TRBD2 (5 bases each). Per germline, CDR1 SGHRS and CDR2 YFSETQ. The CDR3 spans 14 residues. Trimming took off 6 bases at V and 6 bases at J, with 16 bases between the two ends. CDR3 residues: CASNPGPTANEQFF. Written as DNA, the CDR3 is TGCGCCAGCAATCCGGGACCGACGGCCAATGAGCAGTTCTTC.

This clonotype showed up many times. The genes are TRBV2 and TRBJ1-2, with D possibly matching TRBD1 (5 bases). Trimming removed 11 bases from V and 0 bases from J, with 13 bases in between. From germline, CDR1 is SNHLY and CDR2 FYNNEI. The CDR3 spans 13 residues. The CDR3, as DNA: TGTGCCGGAGCTCCGGGGGCTAACTATGGCTACACCTTC. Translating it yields CAGAPGANYGYTF.

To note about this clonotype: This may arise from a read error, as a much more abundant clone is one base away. In DNA, the CDR3 is TGTGCCAGCAACGACACCGGGACTAGGACAGATACGCAGTATTTT. It yields the protein CASNDTGTRTDTQYF. The chain uses TRBV12-3 or TRBV12-4 and TRBJ2-3; TRBD2 agrees at 8 bases. The ends lost 7 bases at V and 3 bases at J; junction bases unmatched: 9. This CDR3 is built from 15 residues.

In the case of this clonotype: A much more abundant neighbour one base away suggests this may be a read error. The CDR3, as DNA: TGTGCCGGCAGGACAGGGTCGGAGACCCAGTACTTC. This gives the protein CAGRTGSETQYF. The chain couples TRBV6-5 to TRBJ2-7, with TRBD1 matching over 8 bases. The J call may be wrong; the DNA end is better matched by TRBJ2-5. Germline V gene sequence: CDR1 MNHEY, CDR2 SVGAGI. This CDR3 has 12 residues.